This TCR beta chain originates from a study of blood T cells in healthy people across ages. The second PCR ran about 6 to 12 cycles with a sample-barcoded 5' primer and J-beta primers. The template-switch adaptor was a 5' adaptor with 12 random nucleotides. It tagged each cDNA molecule. TCRdb re-called the 5' RACE reads through MiXCR, storing one row per CDR3 protein. The table includes about 640,000 distinct CDR3 sequences, around 31% detected once. This clonotype was seen ten or more times. Germline V gene sequence: CDR1 MGHDK, CDR2 SYGVNS. V trimming: 1 base; J trimming: 4 bases; junction bases outside the gene matches: 8. The CDR3 runs to 16 residues.

The chain has TRBV25-1 and TRBJ2-5, with 8 nucleotides matching TRBD1. What was sequenced was blood. The sequence was obtained from a woman older than 75 in good health. The CDR3 is CASSESPGQGTETQYF. For the CDR3, the DNA is TGTGCCAGCAGTGAATCCCCTGGACAGGGAACAGAGACCCAGTACTTC.